Listed here are 18 T cell receptor beta chains from one sample, sequenced in a study of T-cell memory formation after mild COVID-19. TCRdb re-called the 5' RACE reads with MiXCR, one entry per CDR3 protein. The table lists 200,000 to 300,000 distinct CDR3 sequences, less than 20% of them singletons, with about 2% in the top ten. Specimen: PBMCs or a T cell subset sorted from them (not recorded which). The receptors stem from an adult woman who had mild COVID-19 (a few samples of this study predate the infection). Cell type and time point are not known.

Only a few counts were recorded for this clonotype. The chain joins TRBV14 to TRBJ2-1, with TRBD2 identical over 7 bases. CDR3 length: 16 amino acids. Per germline, CDR1 SGHDN and CDR2 FVKESK. The V and J ends lost 4 bases and 0 bases, in that order; junction bases with no gene match: 6. The CDR3: CASSRLAASSYNEQFF. CDR3 in DNA: TGTGCCAGCAGCCGGCTAGCGGCGAGCTCCTACAATGAGCAGTTCTTC.

This clonotype was counted only a few times. The chain links TRBV7-9 to TRBJ1-1; D remains unclear. V was trimmed by 2 bases and J by 5 bases, leaving 6 bases between them. The CDR3 is 12 amino acids. CDR1 is SEHNR, CDR2 FQNEAQ, per germline (reference sequence). The CDR3 DNA is TGTGCCAGCAGCTTATGGCAGACTGAAGCTTTCTTT. Encoded protein: CASSLWQTEAFF.

This clonotype was found a few times. The chain joins TRBV29-1 to TRBJ1-2; TRBD1 matches at 8 bases. This CDR3 has 14 amino acids. The V gene end was trimmed by 0 bases and the J gene end by 6 bases; junction bases not matched to a gene: 6. The V gene's germline CDR1 is SQVTM and CDR2 ANQGSEA. CDR3 nucleotide sequence: TGCAGCGTTGAAGAGCAGGGGGCTCGAGATGGCTACACCTTC. Protein sequence: CSVEEQGARDGYTF. Full variable domain (outside the CDR3, taken from reference TRBV29-1 and TRBJ1-2): SAVISQKPSRDICQRGTSLTIQCQVDSQVTMMFWYRQQPGQSLTLIATANQGSEATYESGFVIDKFPISRPNLTFSTLTVSNMSPEDSSIYLCSVEEQGARDGYTFGSGTRLTVV.

The chain has TRBV24-1 and TRBJ2-7; 7 nucleotides line up with TRBD2. The J segment lost 2 bases and the V segment lost 7 bases, leaving 4 bases of the junction unmatched. From germline, CDR1 is KGHDR and CDR2 SFDVKD. The CDR3 has 13 residues. The CDR3 DNA follows: TGTGCCACCAGAACTAGCGTTGCCTACGAGCAGTACTTC. This translates into CATRTSVAYEQYF.

J is TRBJ2-7 and V is TRBV12-3 or TRBV12-4; 9 bases are a match to TRBD1. V shed 6 bases and J 3 bases; nucleotides not matched to a gene: 6. The CDR3 extends over 14 amino acids. CDR3 nucleotide sequence: TGTGCCAGCAGCCTCGGACAGGGGATCTACGAGCAGTACTTC. Amino acid sequence: CASSLGQGIYEQYF.

This clonotype was seen repeatedly, ten times or more. The rearrangement links TRBV7-2 to TRBJ1-5; TRBD1 matches at 8 bases. CDR1 is SGHTA, CDR2 FQGNSA, per germline. The CDR3 has 15 residues. With V trimmed by 1 base and J by 4 bases, 3 bases remained unmatched. CDR3: CASSLGQGRNQPQHF. CDR3 bases: TGTGCCAGCAGCTTAGGACAGGGGAGGAATCAGCCCCAGCATTTT.

This clonotype has only a few counts. The gene calls are TRBV7-9 and TRBJ2-7; 8 bases are a match to TRBD2. The CDR3 consists of 15 residues. The V gene end was trimmed by 5 bases and the J gene end by 0 bases; junction bases not matched to a gene: 6. CDR1 is SEHNR, CDR2 FQNEAQ, per germline (reference sequence). DNA of the CDR3: TGTGCCAGCAGCCTAACTAGCGGTTTCTCCTACGAGCAGTACTTC. Translated, it gives CASSLTSGFSYEQYF.

This chain connects TRBV5-1 to TRBJ2-7, with 7 bases lining up with TRBD1. The CDR3 is 15 residues long. After removal of 3 bases from V and 2 bases from J, the junction contained 8 bases not matched to a gene. CDR1 is SGHRS and CDR2 is YFSETQ in the germline V gene. The CDR3, as DNA: TGCGCCAGCAGCTCGTACAGGGGAGCAACCTACGAGCAGTACTTC. This encodes CASSSYRGATYEQYF. Complete variable domain (other parts from reference TRBV5-1 and TRBJ2-7): KAGVTQTPRYLIKTRGQQVTLSCSPISGHRSVSWYQQTPGQGLQFLFEYFSETQRNKGNFPGRFSGRQFSNSRSEMNVSTLELGDSALYLCASSSYRGATYEQYFGPGTRLTVT.

This clonotype was seen only a few times. The V call is TRBV6-2 or TRBV6-3, the J call TRBJ2-1; 8 nucleotides agree with TRBD2. Germline CDR1 MNHEY, CDR2 SVGEGT. The CDR3 length is 16 residues. Trimming cost V 5 bases and J 5 bases; bases outside gene matches: 11. The CDR3 nucleotides are TGTGCCAGCAGTCTTGTAGTACTAGCGGATGACAATGAGCAGTTCTTC. Protein: CASSLVVLADDNEQFF.

The V gene is TRBV29-1, the J gene TRBJ2-1; TRBD1 matches 8 bases. The CDR3 is 14 amino acids. Trimming cost V 7 bases and J 0 bases; bases outside gene matches: 5. Per germline, CDR1 SQVTM and CDR2 ANQGSEA. The CDR3 loop is CSARTGSSYNEQFF. The CDR3 coding sequence is TGCAGCGCAAGGACAGGGAGCTCCTACAATGAGCAGTTCTTC.

The chain joins TRBV12-3 or TRBV12-4 to TRBJ1-1; D unresolved. This CDR3 spans 15 amino acids. V was trimmed by 5 bases and J by 0 bases, leaving 13 bases between them. The CDR3, as DNA: TGTGCCAGCAGTCTCCGGTTCGGAATGAACACTGAAGCTTTCTTT. The encoded protein is CASSLRFGMNTEAFF.

This clonotype has only a few counts. The rearrangement uses TRBV5-4 and TRBJ2-5; TRBD1 matches at 7 bases. CDR1 is SGHNT, CDR2 YYREEE, per germline (reference sequence). V was clipped by 6 bases and J by 0 bases; unmatched bases: 8. The CDR3 is 15 amino acids. The CDR3 region has the DNA TGTGCCAGCAACCAAGGGGGCCGCTACCAAGAGACCCAGTACTTC. Translation: CASNQGGRYQETQYF.

This clonotype was observed a handful of times. V gene TRBV5-4 combines with J gene TRBJ1-4, with TRBD1 identical over 7 bases. This CDR3 has 12 residues. Trimming at V came to 0 bases and at J to 17 bases, leaving 7 bases not matched to a gene. From germline, CDR1 is SGHNT and CDR2 YYREEE (reference sequence). CDR3 protein: CASSLDADRPFF. Here the CDR3 DNA reads TGTGCCAGCAGCTTGGATGCGGACAGGCCCTTTTTT.

This clonotype was observed at least ten times. The chain carries TRBV7-2 and TRBJ2-1; D gene unclear. The CDR3 has 12 amino acids. V shed 3 bases and J shed 8 bases, with 8 bases lying between them. Germline assignment: CDR1 SGHTA and CDR2 FQGNSA. The CDR3 nucleotides read TGTGCCAGCAGCTTCGAAGGGTATGAGCAGTTCTTC. As protein: CASSFEGYEQFF.

This clonotype was counted only a few times. The chain carries TRBV7-2 and TRBJ2-7; the match to TRBD2 covers 10 bases. The CDR3 length is 15 residues. Trimming cost V 5 bases and J 9 bases; bases outside gene matches: 13. Germline V gene sequence: CDR1 SGHTA, CDR2 FQGNSA. The CDR3 is CASSQESSGRSGQYF. The CDR3 coding sequence is TGTGCCAGCAGCCAAGAGTCTAGCGGGAGAAGTGGGCAGTACTTC. Using reference TRBV7-2 and TRBJ2-7 for the parts outside the CDR3, the full variable domain is GAGVSQSPSNKVTEKGKDVELRCDPISGHTALYWYRQSLGQGLEFLIYFQGNSAPDKSGLPSDRFSAERTGGSVSTLTIQRTQQEDSAVYLCASSQESSGRSGQYFGPGTRLTVT.

The chain links TRBV7-9 to TRBJ2-7; no definite D call. From germline, CDR1 is SEHNR and CDR2 FQNEAQ (reference sequence). V was trimmed by 5 bases and J by 2 bases, leaving 16 bases between them. This CDR3 has 15 residues. CDR3 nucleotide sequence: TGTGCCAGCAGCGTGCGAACCGATGGCCCCTACGAGCAGTACTTC. Translating gives CASSVRTDGPYEQYF.

This clonotype was detected a few times. This chain links TRBV23-1 with TRBJ2-1; 11 nucleotides match TRBD2. TRBV23-1 is identified as an open reading frame with a role that is uncertain. There are 18 residues in the CDR3. With 0 bases clipped from V and 5 bases from J, the junction kept 9 bases outside the gene matches. The CDR3 reads CASSQSSLAGVVDNEQFF. DNA for the CDR3: TGCGCCAGCAGTCAATCCTCACTAGCGGGAGTCGTCGACAATGAGCAGTTCTTC.

This clonotype has just a few counts. The V gene is TRBV11-2, the J gene TRBJ2-1; D perhaps matches TRBD2 (6 bases). Deletions cut 2 bases from V and 6 bases from J, with 11 bases between. Germline V CDR1 and CDR2: SGHAT, FQNNGV. CDR3 size: 14 residues. The CDR3 loop is CASSLTAGSNEQFF. CDR3 bases: TGTGCCAGCAGCTTAACTGCGGGGTCCAATGAGCAGTTCTTC.